Following are 17 T cell receptor beta chains from one sample sequenced in a study of T cell repertoires in cytomegalovirus infection. TCRdb ran MiXCR on the reads and lists one entry per CDR3 protein. The table lists roughly 760,000 distinct CDR3 sequences, about 40% of them singletons. The specimen sequenced was PBMCs. Source of these receptors: a human donor in good health (CMV status not recorded). Some clones in this sample may be carry-over from other donors' samples.

The J gene is TRBJ1-2, the V gene TRBV6-2 or TRBV6-3; D not certain. The CDR3 extends over 12 amino acids. Germline V gene lookup returns CDR1 MNHEY and CDR2 SVGEGT. V was pared by 3 bases and J by 2 bases, with 4 bases between. The CDR3 protein is CASSYGNYGYTF. CDR3 in DNA: TGTGCCAGCAGTTATGGCAACTATGGCTACACCTTC.

Of note for this clonotype: A read error may explain this, as a much larger clone is one base away. The rearrangement joins TRBV7-2 to TRBJ1-5; D gene unclear. In germline, CDR1 is SGHTA, CDR2 FQGNSA. The CDR3 spans 15 residues. The CDR3 protein is CASSSSPGNGQPPHF. For the CDR3, the DNA is TGTGCCAGCAGCTCAAGCCCCGGGAATGGTCAGCCCCCGCATTTT.

This clonotype is a singleton in its sample. As DNA, the CDR3 is TGTGCCAGCAGCCCCGACAGGGGGCGCCTAGCGGTTCGATACGAGCAGTACTTC. Its protein product is CASSPDRGRLAVRYEQYF. This rearrangement joins TRBV4-2 to TRBJ2-7; TRBD1 agrees at 10 bases. J was trimmed by 4 bases and V by 4 bases; bases with no gene match: 16. This CDR3 has 18 residues. In germline, CDR1 is LGHNA, CDR2 YNFKEQ.

This clonotype came up a few times. The chain joins TRBV13 to TRBJ2-2; D gene unclear. From germline, CDR1 is PRHDT and CDR2 FYEKMQ (reference sequence). V lost 1 base, J lost 1 base, and 7 bases lay in between. The CDR3 is made up of 15 amino acids. The CDR3: CASSLATENTGELFF. The CDR3 coding sequence is TGTGCCAGCAGCTTAGCCACAGAGAACACCGGGGAGCTGTTTTTT.

The chain uses TRBV29-1 and TRBJ1-4; TRBD1 matches 8 bases. The length of the CDR3 is 13 residues. The germline V gene has CDR1 SQVTM and CDR2 ANQGSEA. The V gene end was trimmed by 7 bases and the J gene end by 8 bases; junction bases not matched to a gene: 9. The CDR3 protein is CSAQDRVFEKLFF. DNA of the CDR3: TGCAGCGCCCAGGACAGGGTATTCGAAAAACTGTTTTTT.

The chain links TRBV7-8 to TRBJ2-6, with unresolved D. Germline V lookup: CDR1 SGHVS, CDR2 FQNEAQ. Between the trimmed V and J ends, which lost 3 bases and 3 bases, there was a span of 6 bases. The CDR3 consists of 14 residues. DNA of the CDR3: TGTGCCAGCAGCTTTCTCATTGGGGCCAACGTCCTGACTTTC. Translating gives CASSFLIGANVLTF. The full variable domain, its missing parts supplied by reference TRBV7-8 and TRBJ2-6, is GAGVSQSPRYKVAKRGQDVALRCDPISGHVSLFWYQQALGQGPEFLTYFQNEAQLDKSGLPSDRFFAERPEGSVSTLKIQRTQQEDSAVYLCASSFLIGANVLTFGAGSRLTVL.

This clonotype was seen more than once but under ten times. This chain connects TRBV6-5 to TRBJ1-1; D uncertain. V lost 10 bases and J lost 6, with 18 bases in between. The CDR3 length is 13 residues. Germline CDR1 MNHEY, CDR2 SVGAGI. CDR3 sequence: CAISGSGNAEAFF. The CDR3 DNA sequence: TGTGCCATATCGGGGTCGGGGAATGCTGAAGCTTTCTTT.

The chain carries TRBV11-1 and TRBJ1-1; tentative D call: TRBD1 (5 bases). This CDR3 region has 15 residues. The V gene lost 6 bases and the J gene lost 5 bases, with 19 bases spanning the gap. Germline CDR1 SGHAT, CDR2 FQDESV (reference sequence). CDR3 DNA: TGTGCCAGCAGTCCAGAGGTCGGGGGATTTACTGAAGCTTTCTTT. Translated: CASSPEVGGFTEAFF.

This clonotype was counted a few times. This sequence joins TRBV28 and TRBJ1-2; D unresolved. Between the trimmed V and J ends, which lost 5 bases and 8 bases, there was a span of 21 bases. Germline loops: CDR1 MDHEN, CDR2 SYDVKM. The CDR3 consists of 15 residues. The CDR3 nucleotides read TGTGCCAGCAGTCCTGCCGGAGGGCAGGCTGGAGGCTACACCTTC. The encoded protein is CASSPAGGQAGGYTF.

Comment on this clonotype: This may come from a read error, since a much larger clone is one base off. This rearrangement joins TRBV7-2 to TRBJ1-5; TRBD1 is a possible D gene (5 bases). In germline, CDR1 is SGHTA, CDR2 FQGNSA. The V end lost 5 bases, the J end lost 4 bases, and 12 bases lay between the germline ends. The CDR3 consists of 14 residues. In DNA, the CDR3 is TGTGCCAGCAGCATAATCGGGGGGAATCAGCCCCAGCATTTT. It is translated as CASSIIGGNQPQHF.

This clonotype was detected only once. The chain couples TRBV29-1 to TRBJ1-4, with 7 bases identical to TRBD1. CDR1 and CDR2 (germline): SQVTM, ANQGSEA. The CDR3 length is 12 residues. J was trimmed by 4 bases and V by 7 bases; bases with no gene match: 3. CDR3 residues: CSARDSNEKLFF. The CDR3 DNA reads as TGCAGCGCGCGGGACAGTAATGAAAAACTGTTTTTT.

The chain recombines TRBV7-2 with TRBJ2-1; D remains ambiguous. The CDR3 totals 13 residues. Germline V gives CDR1 SGHTA, CDR2 FQGNSA. V was pared by 1 base and J by 10 bases, with 11 bases between. This chain's CDR3 is CASSLVPLDEQFF. Written as DNA, the CDR3 is TGTGCCAGCAGCTTAGTTCCCCTCGACGAGCAGTTCTTC.

Many counts were recorded for this clonotype. The rearrangement uses TRBV12-3 or TRBV12-4 and TRBJ2-7; D might be TRBD1 or TRBD2, each matching 5 bases. V gave up 4 bases and J gave up 3 bases, with 13 bases separating them. The CDR3 has 14 amino acids. DNA of the CDR3: TGTGCCAGCAGTTGGGACCGGCCGATCTACGAGCAGTACTTC. This translates into CASSWDRPIYEQYF.

The chain couples TRBV5-6 to TRBJ1-3, with no clear D. The V gene's germline CDR1 is SGHDT and CDR2 YYEEEE. The CDR3 spans 17 residues. V was pared by 0 bases and J by 0 bases, with 13 bases between. This CDR3 is CASSLGSRIFSGNTIYF. The CDR3 bases are TGTGCCAGCAGCTTGGGATCCCGAATCTTCTCTGGAAACACCATATATTTT. Full variable domain (outside the CDR3, taken from reference TRBV5-6 and TRBJ1-3): DAGVTQSPTHLIKTRGQQVTLRCSPKSGHDTVSWYQQALGQGPQFIFQYYEEEERQRGNFPDRFSGHQFPNYSSELNVNALLLGDSALYLCASSLGSRIFSGNTIYFGEGSWLTVV.

The V call is TRBV20-1, the J call TRBJ2-7; perhaps TRBD2 as D (6 bases). Per germline, CDR1 DFQATT and CDR2 SNEGSKA (reference sequence). V was clipped by 3 bases and J by 2 bases, with 8 bases between them. The CDR3 runs to 12 residues. CDR3 protein: CSARWGAYEQYF. The CDR3 coding sequence is TGCAGTGCTAGGTGGGGGGCCTACGAGCAGTACTTC.

The chain employs TRBV28 and TRBJ1-1; possible D gene TRBD1, 6 bases. Germline lookup yields CDR1 MDHEN and CDR2 SYDVKM. Trimming stripped 3 bases from V and 4 bases from J, with 12 bases between. The CDR3 totals 14 residues. The CDR3 reads CASSLLGAVTEAFF. CDR3 DNA: TGTGCCAGCAGTTTGTTGGGGGCAGTCACTGAAGCTTTCTTT.

The table lists this clonotype with a few counts. The rearrangement uses TRBV6-2 or TRBV6-3 and TRBJ2-3; D is tentatively TRBD1 or TRBD2 (5 bases each). V lost 6 bases and J 3 bases, leaving 16 bases between the germline ends. The CDR3 consists of 15 residues. CDR1 and CDR2 from the germline V gene are MNHEY and SVGEGT. The CDR3 sequence: CASRTGTSPTDTQYF. The DNA for the CDR3 is TGTGCCAGCAGAACCGGGACCAGCCCGACAGATACGCAGTATTTT.